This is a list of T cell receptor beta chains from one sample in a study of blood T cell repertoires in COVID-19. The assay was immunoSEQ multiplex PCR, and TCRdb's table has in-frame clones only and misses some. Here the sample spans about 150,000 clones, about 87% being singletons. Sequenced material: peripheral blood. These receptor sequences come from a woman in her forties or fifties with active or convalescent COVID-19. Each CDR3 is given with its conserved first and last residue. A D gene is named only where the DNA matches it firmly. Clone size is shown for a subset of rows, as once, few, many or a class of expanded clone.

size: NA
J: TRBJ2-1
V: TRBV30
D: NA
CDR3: CAWSTTVNVYNEQFF
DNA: TGTGCCTGGAGTACGACAGTAAACGTCTACAATGAGCAGTTCTTC

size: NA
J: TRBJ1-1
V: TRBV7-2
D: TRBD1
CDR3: CASSYDRGGTEAFF
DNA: TGTGCCAGCAGCTATGACAGGGGTGGAACTGAAGCTTTCTTT

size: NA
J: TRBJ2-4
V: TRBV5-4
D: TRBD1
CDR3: CASSPGQGNIQYF
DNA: TGTGCCAGCAGCCCGGGACAGGGAAACATTCAGTACTTC

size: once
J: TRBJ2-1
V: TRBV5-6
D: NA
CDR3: CASSFNRSPQFF
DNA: TGTGCCAGCAGCTTTAACAGGTCCCCGCAGTTCTTC

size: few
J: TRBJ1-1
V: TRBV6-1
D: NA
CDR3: CASSDLRGNTEAFF
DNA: TGTGCCAGCAGTGATCTCAGGGGGAACACTGAAGCTTTCTTT

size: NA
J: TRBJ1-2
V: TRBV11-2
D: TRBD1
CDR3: CASSLDGQVLNGYTF
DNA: TGTGCCAGCAGCTTAGATGGACAGGTCTTGAATGGCTACACCTTC

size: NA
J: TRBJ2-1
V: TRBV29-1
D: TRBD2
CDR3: CSVVTSGDSSYNEQFF
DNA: TGCAGCGTTGTGACTAGCGGGGATAGCTCCTACAATGAGCAGTTCTTC

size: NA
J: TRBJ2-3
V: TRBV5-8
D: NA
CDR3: CASRLSTDTQYF
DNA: TGTGCCAGCAGATTATCCACAGATACGCAGTATTTT

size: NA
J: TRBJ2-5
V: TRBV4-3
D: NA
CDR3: CASSQDSGETQYF
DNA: TGCGCCAGCAGCCAAGATTCGGGAGAGACCCAGTACTTC

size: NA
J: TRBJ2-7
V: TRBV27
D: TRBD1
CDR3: CASTWTGSSSYEQYF
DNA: TGTGCCAGTACTTGGACAGGGTCGAGCTCCTACGAGCAGTACTTC

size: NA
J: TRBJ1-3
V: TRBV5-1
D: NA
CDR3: CASSPDGDSGNTIYF
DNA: TGCGCCAGCAGCCCCGACGGAGACTCTGGAAACACCATATATTTT

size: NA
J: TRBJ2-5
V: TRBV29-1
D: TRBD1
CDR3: CSVDRGQGETQYF
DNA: TGCAGCGTTGACCGGGGACAGGGAGAGACCCAGTACTTC

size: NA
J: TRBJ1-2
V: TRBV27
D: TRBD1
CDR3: CASSSTGVYGYTF
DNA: TGTGCCAGCAGTTCGACAGGGGTCTATGGCTACACCTTC

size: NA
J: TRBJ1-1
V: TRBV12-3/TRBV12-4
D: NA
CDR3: CASSRTEAFF
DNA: TGTGCCAGCAGTCGCACTGAAGCTTTCTTT

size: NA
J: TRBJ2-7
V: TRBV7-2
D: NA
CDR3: CASSLVESHEQYF
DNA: TGTGCCAGCAGCTTAGTCGAGTCCCACGAGCAGTACTTC

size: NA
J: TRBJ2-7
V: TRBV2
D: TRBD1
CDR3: CASRLGQGIYEQYF
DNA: TGTGCCAGCAGGCTAGGACAGGGGATATACGAGCAGTACTTC

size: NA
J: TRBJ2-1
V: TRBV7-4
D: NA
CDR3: CASSLSRRLSYNEQFF
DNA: TGTGCCAGCAGCTTATCCCGCCGACTCTCCTACAATGAGCAGTTCTTC

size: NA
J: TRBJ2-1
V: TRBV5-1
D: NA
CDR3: CASSLTGGLRYNEQFF
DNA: TGCGCCAGCAGCTTAACGGGCGGGCTGAGATACAATGAGCAGTTCTTC

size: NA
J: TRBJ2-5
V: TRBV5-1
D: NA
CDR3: CASHPAGTQETQYF
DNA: TGCGCCAGCCACCCCGCGGGGACCCAAGAGACCCAGTACTTC

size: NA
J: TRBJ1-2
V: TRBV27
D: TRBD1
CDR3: CASSTQGYYGYTF
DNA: TGTGCCAGCAGTACACAGGGGTACTATGGCTACACCTTC

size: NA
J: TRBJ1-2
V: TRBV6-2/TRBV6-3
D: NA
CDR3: CASSPTGNYGYTF
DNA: TGTGCCAGCAGTCCGACAGGCAACTATGGCTACACCTTC

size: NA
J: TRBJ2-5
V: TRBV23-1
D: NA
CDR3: CASSLNLGRLKTQYF
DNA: TGCGCCAGCAGTCTTAATCTCGGGAGATTGAAGACCCAGTACTTC

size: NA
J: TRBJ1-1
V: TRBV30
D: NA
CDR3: CAWRLSGANTEAFF
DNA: TGTGCCTGGAGATTGTCAGGGGCGAACACTGAAGCTTTCTTT

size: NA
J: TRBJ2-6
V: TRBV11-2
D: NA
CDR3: CASSSQVSGANVLTF
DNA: TGTGCCAGCAGCTCACAGGTCTCTGGGGCCAACGTCCTGACTTTC

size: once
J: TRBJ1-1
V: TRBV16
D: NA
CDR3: CASSQSAPGVMNTEAFF
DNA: TGTGCCAGCAGCCAATCTGCCCCAGGGGTGATGAACACTGAAGCTTTCTTT

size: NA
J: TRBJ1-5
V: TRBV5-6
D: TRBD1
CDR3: CASSFRDRGGPQHF
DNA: TGTGCCAGCAGCTTCCGGGACAGGGGAGGGCCCCAGCATTTT

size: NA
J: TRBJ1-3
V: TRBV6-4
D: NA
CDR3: CASSQGSGNTIYF
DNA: TGTGCCAGCAGTCAGGGGTCTGGAAACACCATATATTTT

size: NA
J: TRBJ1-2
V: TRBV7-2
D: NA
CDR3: CASSLAGQNYGYTF
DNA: TGTGCCAGCAGCTTGGCGGGTCAGAACTATGGCTACACCTTC

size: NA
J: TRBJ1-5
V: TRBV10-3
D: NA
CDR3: CASGPGAGNQPQHF
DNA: TGTGCCTCCGGACCAGGGGCGGGCAATCAGCCCCAGCATTTT

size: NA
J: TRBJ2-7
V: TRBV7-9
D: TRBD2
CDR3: CASSSFGLAGDKYEQYF
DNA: TGTGCCAGCAGCTCATTCGGACTAGCGGGGGACAAATACGAGCAGTACTTC

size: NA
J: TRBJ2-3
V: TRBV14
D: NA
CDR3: CASSQDVKGGSTQYF
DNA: TGTGCCAGCAGCCAAGATGTAAAAGGGGGAAGTACGCAGTATTTT

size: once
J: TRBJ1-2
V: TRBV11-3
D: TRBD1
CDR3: CASSSGQGEGYTF
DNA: TGTGCCAGCAGCTCGGGACAGGGTGAGGGCTACACCTTC

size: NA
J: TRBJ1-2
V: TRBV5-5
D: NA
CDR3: CASSPGRVGGGYTF
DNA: TGTGCCAGCAGCCCCGGTCGGGTAGGAGGTGGCTACACCTTC

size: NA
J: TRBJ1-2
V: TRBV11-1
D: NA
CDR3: CASRKKGGEDGYTF
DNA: TGTGCCAGCAGGAAAAAAGGGGGAGAAGATGGCTACACCTTC

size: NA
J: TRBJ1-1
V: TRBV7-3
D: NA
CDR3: CASSTGTQNTEAFF
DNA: TGTGCCAGCAGCACCGGGACACAGAACACTGAAGCTTTCTTT

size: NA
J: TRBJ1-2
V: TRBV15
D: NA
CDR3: CATSREAGDGYTF
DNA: TGTGCCACCAGCAGAGAGGCAGGGGACGGCTACACCTTC

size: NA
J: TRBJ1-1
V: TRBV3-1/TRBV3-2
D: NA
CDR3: CASSRHGGKNTEAFF
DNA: TGTGCCAGCAGCCGTCATGGGGGCAAGAACACTGAAGCTTTCTTT

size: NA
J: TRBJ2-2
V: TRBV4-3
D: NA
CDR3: CASSLVWGVNTGELFF
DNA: TGCGCCAGCAGCCTCGTCTGGGGGGTCAACACCGGGGAGCTGTTTTTT

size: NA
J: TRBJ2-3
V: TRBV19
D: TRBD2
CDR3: CASSIRGLAGVTDTQYF
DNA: TGTGCCAGTAGTATCAGGGGACTAGCGGGGGTCACAGATACGCAGTATTTT

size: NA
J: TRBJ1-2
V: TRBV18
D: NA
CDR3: CASSPPSTYGYTF
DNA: TGTGCCAGCTCACCACCGAGTACCTATGGCTACACCTTC

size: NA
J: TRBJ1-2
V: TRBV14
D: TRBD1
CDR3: CASSPGQDLYGYTF
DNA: TGTGCCAGCAGCCCGGGACAGGACCTCTATGGCTACACCTTC

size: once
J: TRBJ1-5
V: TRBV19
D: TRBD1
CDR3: CASSIFRQGNSNQPQHF
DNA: TGTGCCAGTAGTATCTTTCGACAGGGTAATAGCAATCAGCCCCAGCATTTT

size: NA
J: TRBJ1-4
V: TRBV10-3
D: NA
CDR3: CAISETGEKLFF
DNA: TGTGCCATCAGTGAGACAGGGGAAAAACTGTTTTTT

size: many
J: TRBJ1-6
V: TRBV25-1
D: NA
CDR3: CASSERPGVSPLHF
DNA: TGTGCCAGCAGTGAAAGGCCCGGAGTTTCACCCCTCCACTTT

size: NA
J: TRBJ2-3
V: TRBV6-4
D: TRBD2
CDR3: CASSARSGGAIDTQYF
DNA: TGTGCCAGCAGTGCCCGTAGCGGGGGGGCCATAGATACGCAGTATTTT

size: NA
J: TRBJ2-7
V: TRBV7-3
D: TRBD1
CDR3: CASSPGTGREQYF
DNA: TGTGCCAGCAGTCCCGGGACAGGCAGGGAGCAGTACTTC

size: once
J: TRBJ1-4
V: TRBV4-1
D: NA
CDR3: CASSQDPGINEKLFF
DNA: TGCGCCAGCAGCCAAGACCCAGGCATTAATGAAAAACTGTTTTTT

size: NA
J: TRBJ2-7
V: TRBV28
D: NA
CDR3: CATTPPGSYEQYF
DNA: TGTGCCACCACCCCCCCAGGGTCCTACGAGCAGTACTTC

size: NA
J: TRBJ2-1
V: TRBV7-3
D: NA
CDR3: CASSPGGGLSSYNEQFF
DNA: TGTGCCAGCAGCCCCGGAGGGGGCTTAAGCTCCTACAATGAGCAGTTCTTC

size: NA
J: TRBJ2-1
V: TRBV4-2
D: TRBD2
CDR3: CASSPLPSGAYNEQFF
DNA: TGTGCCAGCAGCCCATTGCCTAGCGGGGCCTACAATGAGCAGTTCTTC

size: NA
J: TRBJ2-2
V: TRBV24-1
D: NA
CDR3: CATSRIGGATGELFF
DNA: TGTGCCACCAGTAGGATAGGAGGAGCCACCGGGGAGCTGTTTTTT

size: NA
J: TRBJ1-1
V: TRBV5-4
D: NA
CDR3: CASRGPSGGDVGTEAFF
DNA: TGTGCCAGCAGGGGGCCGAGCGGGGGGGACGTGGGCACTGAAGCTTTCTTT